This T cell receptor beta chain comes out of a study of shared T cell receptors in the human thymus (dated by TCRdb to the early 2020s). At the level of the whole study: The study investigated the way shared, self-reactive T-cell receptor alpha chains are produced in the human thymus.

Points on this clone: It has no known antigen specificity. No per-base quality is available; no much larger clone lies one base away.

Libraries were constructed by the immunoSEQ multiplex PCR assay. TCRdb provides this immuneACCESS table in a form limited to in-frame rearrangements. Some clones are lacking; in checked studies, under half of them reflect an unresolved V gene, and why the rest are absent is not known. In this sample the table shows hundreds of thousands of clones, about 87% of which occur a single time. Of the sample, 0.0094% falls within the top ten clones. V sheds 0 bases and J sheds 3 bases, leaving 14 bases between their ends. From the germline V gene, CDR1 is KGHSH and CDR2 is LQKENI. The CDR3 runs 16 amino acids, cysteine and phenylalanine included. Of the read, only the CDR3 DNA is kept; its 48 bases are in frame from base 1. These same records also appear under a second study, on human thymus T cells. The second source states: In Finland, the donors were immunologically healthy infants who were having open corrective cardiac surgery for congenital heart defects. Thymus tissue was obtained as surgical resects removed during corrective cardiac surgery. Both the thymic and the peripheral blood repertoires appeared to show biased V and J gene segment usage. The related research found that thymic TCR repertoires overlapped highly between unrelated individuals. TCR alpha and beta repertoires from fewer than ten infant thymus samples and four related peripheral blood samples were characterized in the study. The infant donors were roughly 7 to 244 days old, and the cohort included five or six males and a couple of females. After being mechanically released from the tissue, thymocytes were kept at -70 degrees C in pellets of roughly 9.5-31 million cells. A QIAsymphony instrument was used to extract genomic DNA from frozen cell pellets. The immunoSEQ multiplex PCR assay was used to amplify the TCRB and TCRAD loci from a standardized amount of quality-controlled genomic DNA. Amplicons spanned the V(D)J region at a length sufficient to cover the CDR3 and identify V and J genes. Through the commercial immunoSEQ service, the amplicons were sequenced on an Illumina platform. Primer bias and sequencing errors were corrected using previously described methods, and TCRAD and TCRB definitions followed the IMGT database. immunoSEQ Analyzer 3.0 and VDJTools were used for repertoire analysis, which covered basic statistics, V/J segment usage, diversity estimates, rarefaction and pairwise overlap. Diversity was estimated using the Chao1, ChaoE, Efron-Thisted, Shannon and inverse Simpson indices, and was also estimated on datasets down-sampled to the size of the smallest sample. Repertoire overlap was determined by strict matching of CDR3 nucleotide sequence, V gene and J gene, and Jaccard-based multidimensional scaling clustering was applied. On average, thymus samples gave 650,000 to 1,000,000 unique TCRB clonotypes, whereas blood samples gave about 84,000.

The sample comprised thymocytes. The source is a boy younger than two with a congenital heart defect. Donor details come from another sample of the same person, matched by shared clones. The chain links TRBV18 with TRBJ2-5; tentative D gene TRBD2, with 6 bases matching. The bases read TGTGCCAGCTCACCACCCCTGACTAGAAAAAAAGAGACCCAGTACTTC. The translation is CASSPPLTRKKETQYF.